This T cell receptor beta chain was observed in a study of post-analysis software for immune sequencing data. Included in the TCR beta cDNA libraries were unique molecular identifiers. Between roughly 1 and 10 million T cells gave rise to some 490,000 cDNA molecules. MiXCR was run by TCRdb on the PCR reads, yielding one entry per CDR3 protein. The data contain roughly 170,000 distinct CDR3 sequences, about 29% of them singletons. As to this clonotype: No antigen is known for it. A read error may be the cause here, since a much bigger clone is one base away. This CDR3 fails to terminate in the conserved phenylalanine or tryptophan, so it likely reflects a read error.

Study-wide results and caveats: Those with multiple sclerosis, the patient group, showed significantly lower normalized Chao1 diversity than controls. Batch-matched samples strongly co-clustered by F measure.

Sequenced: blood. This TCR was sampled from a girl aged 10-17 years with multiple sclerosis.

CDR3 amino acids: CASSLGRVWSTDTQYL. In nucleotides, the CDR3 is TGTGCCAGCAGCTTAGGCAGGGTGTGGAGCACAGATACGCAGTATTTG. The chain employs TRBV11-1 and TRBJ2-3, with D possibly being TRBD1 (5 bases). V was shortened by 1 base and J by 0 bases, with 11 bases between the two germline ends. Looked up from germline, CDR1 is SGHAT and CDR2 is FQDESV (reference sequence). The length of the CDR3 is 16 residues.